The entry that follows covers one TCR beta chain sequence. Method: immunoSEQ multiplex PCR; TCRdb's copy keeps in-frame clones and lacks some. Found here are around 1.9 million clones, 85% to 95% of them singletons; the top ten hold roughly 1.7%. These data are taken from a study of shared clonotypes between healthy human individuals. Positively selected for CCR7, the CD45RO-negative cells used as naive CD8 cells excluded terminally differentiated effector memory CD45RA+ cells. The V gene's germline CDR1 is MNHEY and CDR2 SVGAGI. Between the trimmed V and J ends, which lost 8 bases and 0 bases, there was a span of 10 bases. The CDR3 contains 13 residues.

This TCR was sampled from a man younger than 35 in good health. Some clones in this sample may be carry-over from other donors' samples. The sample comprised naive CD8+ T cells from PBMCs. The J gene is TRBJ1-1, the V gene TRBV6-5; D gene ambiguous. The CDR3 DNA sequence: TGTGCCAGCTTCACGGATTTGAACACTGAAGCTTTCTTT. Its translation is CASFTDLNTEAFF.